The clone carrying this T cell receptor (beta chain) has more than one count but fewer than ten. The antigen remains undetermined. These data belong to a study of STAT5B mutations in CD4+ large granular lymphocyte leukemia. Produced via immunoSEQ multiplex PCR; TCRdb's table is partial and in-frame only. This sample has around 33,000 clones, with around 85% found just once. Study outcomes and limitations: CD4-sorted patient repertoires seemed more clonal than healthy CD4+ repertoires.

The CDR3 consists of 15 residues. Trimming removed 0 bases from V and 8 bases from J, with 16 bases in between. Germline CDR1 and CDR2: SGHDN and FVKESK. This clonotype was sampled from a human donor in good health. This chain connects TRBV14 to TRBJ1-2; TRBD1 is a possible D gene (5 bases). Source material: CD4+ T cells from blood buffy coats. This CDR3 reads CASSQDGVRGRGYTF. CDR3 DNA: TGTGCCAGCAGCCAAGATGGGGTTAGGGGCCGGGGCTACACCTTC.